The next 5 T cell receptor beta chains were all read from a single sample in a study of blood T cell repertoires in COVID-19. Here immunoSEQ multiplex PCR was the method, and the copy in TCRdb shows in-frame clones only, minus some. Among nearly 350,000 clones, 80% to 90% were seen once, and the ten largest hold 2.5% to 3.5%. Specimen: peripheral blood. The source of these receptors is a man younger than 45 with active or convalescent COVID-19.

The V and J genes are TRBV7-2 and TRBJ2-5; possibly TRBD2 for D (6 bases). The length of the CDR3 is 13 residues. Trimming cost V 0 bases and J 8 bases, with 10 bases left between them. Germline loops: CDR1 SGHTA, CDR2 FQGNSA. The CDR3: CASSLAQGGTQYF. As DNA, the CDR3 is TGTGCCAGCAGCTTAGCCCAGGGAGGTACCCAGTACTTC.

As regards this clone: This sample also contains other DNA sequences that code for the same CDR3. The CDR3 coding sequence is TGTGCCAGCTCACCTAGGACAGGGGGGGGCACTGAAGCTTTCTTT. Protein: CASSPRTGGGTEAFF. V usage is TRBV18 and J usage is TRBJ1-1, with 10 bases that match TRBD1. This CDR3 region has 15 residues. The V gene's germline CDR1 is KGHSH and CDR2 LQKENI. V dropped 3 bases and J dropped 4; count of bases not matched to a gene: 5.

This clone was counted between two and nine times. The CDR3 region has the DNA TGTGCCAGCAGCCCGGGGACTGAGTATAATGAAAAACTGTTTTTT. Encoded protein: CASSPGTEYNEKLFF. The chain uses TRBV7-9 and TRBJ1-4; weak D call: TRBD1 (5 bases). Germline lookup yields CDR1 SEHNR and CDR2 FQNEAQ (reference sequence). V shed 5 bases and J shed 4 bases, with 14 bases lying between them. This CDR3 region has 15 residues.

The rearrangement joins TRBV7-9 to TRBJ2-7; 9 bases align to TRBD1. Germline lookup yields CDR1 SEHNR and CDR2 FQNEAQ (reference sequence). V trimming: 3 bases; J trimming: 6 bases; junction bases outside the gene matches: 9. CDR3 length: 15 residues. DNA of the CDR3: TGTGCCAGCAGCTTTCCCGGACAGGGGCCGGCCGAGCAGTACTTC. Its protein is CASSFPGQGPAEQYF.

The chain employs TRBV4-3 and TRBJ1-2; D is undetermined. CDR1 and CDR2 from the germline V gene are LGHNA and YSLEER. This CDR3 has 13 amino acids. The V and J ends lost 0 bases and 1 base respectively, with 3 bases between them. The CDR3 DNA is TGCGCCAGCAGCCAAGACTTTAACTATGGCTACACCTTC. It translates to CASSQDFNYGYTF.